A selection of T cell receptor beta chains follows, all from one sample in a study of blood T cell repertoires in COVID-19. The assay was immunoSEQ multiplex PCR, and TCRdb's table has in-frame clones only and misses some. The sample includes about 97,000 clones, just under 85% of them seen just once. Input material: peripheral blood. The source is a man between 65 and 79 years old with acute or convalescent COVID-19. Each CDR3 is given without its conserved first and last residue. The D gene is left open where the match is weak.

J	V	length	D	CDR3
TRBJ1-1	TRBV19	9	.	ASSISAGAF
TRBJ2-5	TRBV6-5	12	.	ATFEQLTQETQY
TRBJ2-1	TRBV5-1	13	TRBD1	ASSLIGQGVDEQF
TRBJ1-2	TRBV10-3	11	.	AIKDTTNYGYT
TRBJ2-1	TRBV18	14	.	ASSPPGERLYNEQF
TRBJ2-2	TRBV18	12	.	ASSTGGNTGELF
TRBJ1-6	TRBV27	16	.	ASSYSGLIDGNNSPLH
TRBJ2-7	TRBV29-1	12	TRBD2	SAESGGASYEQY
TRBJ2-1	TRBV28	14	TRBD2	ASSLVTGGSYNEQF
TRBJ1-2	TRBV30	12	.	AWSDFRFNYGYT
TRBJ1-2	TRBV9	10	.	ASSVSNYGYT
TRBJ2-3	TRBV3-1/TRBV3-2	14	TRBD2	ASSQNSGGNTDTQY
TRBJ1-4	TRBV28	14	TRBD1	ASTLTGTGLNEKLF
TRBJ1-6	TRBV27	14	.	ASRSIKQGRNSPLH
TRBJ1-1	TRBV10-1	11	.	ASRQSLNTEAF
TRBJ1-6	TRBV11-3	10	.	ASSQPTGPLH
TRBJ1-1	TRBV25-1	9	.	ASSLGGRAF
TRBJ1-4	TRBV7-2	14	.	ASRPTPTGFNEKLF
TRBJ2-7	TRBV18	12	TRBD1	ASSSGQGDYEQY
TRBJ1-1	TRBV28	11	.	AIGRGMNTEAF
TRBJ1-6	TRBV30	13	TRBD1	AWKVGTGDNSPLH
TRBJ2-1	TRBV5-8	12	TRBD2	ASSLGLAGGGQF
TRBJ2-5	TRBV7-2	15	TRBD2	ASSLSPGTSGMETQY
TRBJ1-6	TRBV28	13	.	ASSPETAINSPLH
TRBJ1-6	TRBV11-2	10	.	ASSAGQVTLH